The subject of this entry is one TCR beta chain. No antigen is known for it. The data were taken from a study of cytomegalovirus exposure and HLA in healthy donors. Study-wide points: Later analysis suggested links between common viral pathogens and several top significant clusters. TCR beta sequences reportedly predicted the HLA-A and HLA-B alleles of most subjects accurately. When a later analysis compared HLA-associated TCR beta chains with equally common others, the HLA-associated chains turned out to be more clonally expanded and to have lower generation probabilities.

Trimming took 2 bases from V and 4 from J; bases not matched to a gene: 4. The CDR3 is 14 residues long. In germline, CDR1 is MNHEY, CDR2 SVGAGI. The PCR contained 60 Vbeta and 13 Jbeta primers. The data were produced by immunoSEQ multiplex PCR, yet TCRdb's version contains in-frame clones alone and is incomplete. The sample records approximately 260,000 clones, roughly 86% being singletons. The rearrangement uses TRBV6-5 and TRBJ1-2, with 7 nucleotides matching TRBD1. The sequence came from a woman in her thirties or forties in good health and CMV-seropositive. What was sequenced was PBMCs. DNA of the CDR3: TGTGCCAGCAGTTACGGTGGGACAGCCTATGGCTACACCTTC. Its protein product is CASSYGGTAYGYTF.